This TCR beta chain emerged from a study of beta chain features in type 1 diabetes. General study findings and limits: The question of HLA type influencing TCRB rearrangement was one that remained unresolved here.

Germline V lookup: CDR1 MGHDK, CDR2 SYGVNS. V dropped 4 bases and J dropped 3 bases, with 4 bases sitting between them. The CDR3 spans 13 residues. This clone has only a few counts. The antigen remains undetermined. TCRB transcripts that were expressed got sequenced, as all of the isolated RNA had been reverse transcribed. Method: immunoSEQ multiplex PCR; TCRdb's copy keeps in-frame clones and lacks some. The table records almost 350,000 clones, around a fifth of them present only once. The source of this sequence is a woman under 30 in good health. Sequencing used naive CD4+ T cells from blood. The chain has TRBV25-1 and TRBJ2-6, with D hard to call. CDR3 sequence (DNA): TGTGCCAGCAGTGGAGATGGGGCCAACGTCCTGACTTTC. Protein: CASSGDGANVLTF.